This entry describes one T cell receptor (beta chain). Its antigen remains unidentified. V dropped 4 bases and J dropped 9; count of bases not matched to a gene: 16. The CDR3 loop spans 17 amino acids. CDR1 is SGHRS, CDR2 YFSETQ, per germline. Next came a second PCR, run for roughly 6 to 11 cycles, which used a sample-barcoded 5' primer along with a J-beta primer mix. MiXCR was run by TCRdb on the 5' RACE reads, yielding one entry per CDR3 protein. The data hold 950,000 to 1,200,000 distinct CDR3 sequences, with more than 30% observed a single time. This sample was taken from a study of blood T cells in healthy people across ages. Study results and limitations: Both higher diversity and more naive CD4+ cells marked long-lived donors when set against aged donors.

The chain has TRBV5-1 and TRBJ2-1; 10 bases match TRBD1. The sequenced sample consisted of blood. The receptor comes from a man aged 18 to 30 in good health. CDR3 coding DNA: TGCGCCAGCAGCCCTTTATCTGCGGGGACAGGGGACAGTGAGCAGTTCTTC. As protein: CASSPLSAGTGDSEQFF.